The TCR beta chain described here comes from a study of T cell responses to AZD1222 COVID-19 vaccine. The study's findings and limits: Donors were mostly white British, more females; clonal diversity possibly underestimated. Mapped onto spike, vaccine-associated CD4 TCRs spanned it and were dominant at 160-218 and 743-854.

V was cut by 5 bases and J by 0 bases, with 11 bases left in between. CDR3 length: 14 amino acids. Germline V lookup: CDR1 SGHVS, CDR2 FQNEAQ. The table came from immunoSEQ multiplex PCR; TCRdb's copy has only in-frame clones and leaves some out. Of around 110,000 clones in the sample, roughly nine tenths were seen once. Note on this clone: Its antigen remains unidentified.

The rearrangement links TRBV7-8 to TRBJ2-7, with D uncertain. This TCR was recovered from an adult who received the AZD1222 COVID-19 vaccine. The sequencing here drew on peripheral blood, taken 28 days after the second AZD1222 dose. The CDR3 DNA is TGTGCCAGCAGCCCCGCGGCGAGCTCCTACGAGCAGTACTTC. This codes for CASSPAASSYEQYF.